This T cell receptor beta chain is from a study of T-cell memory formation after mild COVID-19. On the study more broadly: The TCR clusters were mostly specific to one donor.

This clonotype has a handful of counts. Its antigen is unknown. Broader study findings: In pre-infection memory, a portion of responding clones appeared, which suggested that cross-reactive memory joined. Whereas later expanders leaned CD4+, clones contracting day 15 to 85 showed a balanced CD4/CD8 makeup.

The CDR3 has 16 residues. From germline, CDR1 is SNHLY and CDR2 FYNNEI. The J segment lost 4 bases and the V segment lost 0 bases, leaving 4 bases of the junction unmatched. One entry per CDR3 protein, called by TCRdb with MiXCR from the 5' RACE reads. Of approximately 350,000 distinct CDR3 sequences in the sample, over 10% were seen once. This TCR derives from a man aged 18 to 35 who had mild COVID-19 (a few samples of this study predate the infection). Cell type and time point are not known. Sequences were obtained from PBMCs or a T cell subset sorted from them (not recorded which). The chain joins TRBV2 to TRBJ1-4; 8 bases fit TRBD1. Here the CDR3 DNA reads TGTGCCAGCAGTGAAGCCGCGGACAGGGTTAATGAAAAACTGTTTTTT. Translation: CASSEAADRVNEKLFF.